Listed here is a single TCR beta chain. Alongside a J-beta primer mix, a sample-barcoded 5' primer served in a second PCR lasting about 7 to 12 cycles. TCRdb reprocessed the 5' RACE reads via MiXCR and lists one record per CDR3 protein. The sample contains about 570,000 distinct CDR3 sequences, about 26% of which appear only once. These data come from a study of blood T cells in healthy people across ages. CDR3 size: 14 residues. Germline V gene lookup returns CDR1 SGHRS and CDR2 YFSETQ. Trimming took off 4 bases at V and 3 bases at J, with 13 bases between the two ends. This sample was shared with a second study, whose subject was T cells of mothers and their children.

The sequence was collected from a boy between 2 and 10 years old in good health. Sequenced sample: blood. This chain connects TRBV5-1 to TRBJ1-1, with D perhaps TRBD1 (5 bases). CDR3 coding DNA: TGCGCCAGCAGCGTCCTCGGGGGGGACACTGAAGCTTTCTTT. Translation gives CASSVLGGDTEAFF.